This TCR beta chain was observed in a study of blood T cell repertoires in COVID-19. Overall study context: Donors in the United States, Italy and Spain gave samples during acute or convalescent COVID-19. In each case, the material was cDNA or gDNA derived from T cells, B-cell-depleted T cells, or PBMCs.

In the authors' workflow: Nucleated cell number was recorded as an estimate derived from reference gene primer amplification. Some clones are missing from TCRdb's copy, which holds only in-frame ones; the method was immunoSEQ multiplex PCR. The DNA was the basis for D and trimming; V, J and clone size are from that table. The sample yields around 30,000 clones, roughly 82% seen once. Trimming shortened V by 3 bases and J by 0 bases, and 9 bases separated the two germline ends. The CDR3 is made up of 14 amino acids. CDR1 is MNHNS and CDR2 is SASEGT in the germline V gene. The rearrangement uses TRBV6-1 and TRBJ2-7, with D possibly being TRBD2 (6 bases). The source of this sequence is a human donor in a cohort sampled during active COVID-19. What was sequenced was peripheral blood. This chain's CDR3 is CASSEAGYSYEQYF. In DNA, the CDR3 is TGTGCCAGCAGTGAGGCGGGGTACTCCTACGAGCAGTACTTC.